This TCR beta chain was sequenced in a study of shared clonotypes between healthy human individuals. General study findings and limits: Estimated richness was generally greater in naive than memory subsets. The study sampled only blood, and tissue repertoires likely differ.

Note on this clone: Its antigen is currently unknown.

The authors divided CD4+ cells into CD45RA+ naive and CD45RA-negative memory subsets. Assay execution proceeded at the deep level. Sequencing used immunoSEQ multiplex PCR; TCRdb keeps in-frame clones, though not all of them. The table lists 2.3 million or so clones, more than 80% of them singletons. Source material: naive CD4+ T cells from PBMCs. As for subset: CD45RA+ positively selected. This clonotype originated in a young man in good health. Some clones in this sample may be carry-over from other donors' samples.

The CDR3 here is CASSEVDHYEQYF. The DNA for the CDR3 is TGTGCCAGCAGTGAGGTTGATCACTACGAGCAGTACTTC. This chain uses TRBV25-1 with TRBJ2-7; D gene unclear. V dropped 3 bases and J dropped 3 bases, with 9 bases sitting between them. Germline lookup yields CDR1 MGHDK and CDR2 SYGVNS. This CDR3 contains 13 residues.